Presented here are 18 T cell receptor beta chains from one specimen sequenced in a study of blood T cell repertoires in COVID-19. TCRdb's table, derived via immunoSEQ multiplex PCR, lists solely in-frame clones and lacks some. The table has over 120,000 clones, approximately 91% seen once. The sequenced material came from peripheral blood. The receptors derive from a man aged 70 or older with acute or convalescent COVID-19.

This clone was detected a few times. The chain employs TRBV9 and TRBJ2-7; possible D gene TRBD1, 6 bases. CDR3 size: 12 residues. The V end lost 7 bases, the J end lost 1 base, and 9 bases lay between the germline ends. Germline lookup yields CDR1 SGDLS and CDR2 YYNGEE. In DNA, the CDR3 is TGTGCCAGCGGACAGACTTCCTACGAGCAGTACTTC. The encoded protein is CASGQTSYEQYF.

V gene TRBV18 combines with J gene TRBJ2-1; D not certain. With 1 base removed from V and 0 bases from J, the gap between germline ends came to 10 bases. The CDR3 loop spans 16 amino acids. Germline CDR1 KGHSH, CDR2 LQKENI. In nucleotides, the CDR3 is TGTGCCAGCTCACCACGGCGGCAGAACTCCTACAATGAGCAGTTCTTC. Translated: CASSPRRQNSYNEQFF.

This chain uses TRBV11-2 with TRBJ2-5, with 7 nucleotides matching TRBD1. The CDR3 has 14 amino acids. Trimming at V came to 3 bases and at J to 5 bases, leaving 6 bases not matched to a gene. CDR1 is SGHAT, CDR2 FQNNGV, per germline. CDR3 DNA sequence: TGTGCCAGCAGCTTCGGGACAGTTGGGGAGACCCAGTACTTC. Protein sequence: CASSFGTVGETQYF.

The CDR3 protein is CASSQVLGGGEKLFF. The DNA for the CDR3 is TGTGCCAGCAGCCAGGTTTTAGGGGGCGGTGAAAAACTGTTTTTT. The chain links TRBV3-1 (or the pseudogene TRBV3-2) to TRBJ1-4, with 7 bases identical to TRBD1. Unmatched junction bases numbered 8, after V lost 3 bases and J lost 7 bases. This CDR3 is 15 amino acids long. Germline V CDR1 and CDR2: LGHDT, YNNKEL (reference sequence).

The CDR3 DNA reads as TGTGCCAGTAGTGAGACGGGGGATGGCACTGAAGCTTTCTTT. This encodes CASSETGDGTEAFF. V gene TRBV19 combines with J gene TRBJ1-1; the D gene is possibly TRBD1 (5 bases). The CDR3 consists of 14 residues. The V gene lost 5 bases and the J gene lost 4 bases, with 14 bases spanning the gap. Germline CDR1 LNHDA, CDR2 SQIVND (reference sequence).

The V and J genes are TRBV6-5 and TRBJ2-2; TRBD1 might be the D (6 bases). The V gene's germline CDR1 is MNHEY and CDR2 SVGAGI. CDR3 size: 14 residues. The V end lost 6 bases, the J end lost 0 bases, and 8 bases lay between the germline ends. This CDR3 reads CASRGTSNTGELFF. The CDR3 DNA reads as TGTGCCAGCAGGGGGACATCGAACACCGGGGAGCTGTTTTTT.

The chain uses TRBV28 and TRBJ2-7; D is ambiguous. From germline, CDR1 is MDHEN and CDR2 SYDVKM. The V end was cut by 4 bases, the J end by 4 bases, with 5 bases between. This CDR3 region has 11 residues. The chain's CDR3 is CASSSEYEQYF. The CDR3 bases are TGTGCCAGCAGTTCGGAGTACGAGCAGTACTTC.

The rearrangement links TRBV6-5 to TRBJ1-2, with a possible D match to TRBD1 (5 bases). Trimming stripped 4 bases from V and 6 bases from J, with 12 bases between. The CDR3 spans 13 residues. Germline CDR1 reads MNHEY; CDR2 reads SVGAGI. In nucleotides, the CDR3 is TGTGCCAGCAGTTCGCGGGAGGGGAATGGCTACACCTTC. It is translated as CASSSREGNGYTF.

This sequence joins TRBV20-1 and TRBJ1-3, with a possible D match to TRBD1 (5 bases). V dropped 6 bases and J dropped 1 base, with 19 bases sitting between them. Germline assignment: CDR1 DFQATT and CDR2 SNEGSKA (reference sequence). This CDR3 region has 16 residues. The CDR3: CSASRSGGFSGNTIYF. The CDR3 DNA follows: TGCAGTGCCAGTCGGTCGGGGGGTTTTTCTGGAAACACCATATATTTT.

The rearrangement joins TRBV5-5 to TRBJ2-3, with 7 bases fitting TRBD2. Germline loops: CDR1 SGHKS, CDR2 YYEKEE (reference sequence). V dropped 3 bases and J dropped 2; count of bases not matched to a gene: 6. The CDR3 totals 15 residues. The CDR3 region is CASSSLGGTTDTQYF. The CDR3 coding sequence is TGTGCCAGCAGCTCCCTGGGGGGGACCACAGATACGCAGTATTTT.

The chain uses TRBV3-1 (or the pseudogene TRBV3-2) and TRBJ2-7; the D is unclear. There are 15 residues in the CDR3. The V and J ends lost 1 base and 0 bases respectively, with 10 bases between them. Germline CDR1 is LGHDT and CDR2 is YNNKEL (reference sequence). CDR3: CASSQAVAASYEQYF. The CDR3 coding sequence is TGTGCCAGCAGCCAAGCCGTGGCTGCCTCCTACGAGCAGTACTTC.

V usage is TRBV11-3 and J usage is TRBJ2-2; possible D gene TRBD1, 6 bases. Germline V gene sequence: CDR1 SGHNT, CDR2 YENEEA. Trimming left V 2 bases short and J 3 bases short, with 7 bases between. The CDR3 runs to 14 residues. The CDR3 here is CASSLNRDTGELFF. CDR3 DNA sequence: TGTGCCAGCAGCTTAAACAGGGACACCGGGGAGCTGTTTTTT. Based on the CDR3 plus reference TRBV11-3 and TRBJ2-2, the full variable domain is EAGVVQSPRYKIIEKKQPVAFWCNPISGHNTLYWYLQNLGQGPELLIRYENEEAVDDSQLPKDRFSAERLKGVDSTLKIQPAELGDSAVYLCASSLNRDTGELFFGEGSRLTVL.

This clone is a singleton in its sample. The rearrangement joins TRBV30 to TRBJ1-1, with D possibly TRBD1 on 6 matching bases. CDR1 GTSNPN and CDR2 SVGIG come from the germline V gene (reference sequence). The CDR3 loop spans 11 amino acids. The V gene lost 4 bases and the J gene lost 6 bases, with 9 bases spanning the gap. The chain's CDR3 is CAWTQGAEAFF. The CDR3 nucleotides are TGTGCCTGGACACAGGGCGCTGAAGCTTTCTTT.

The rearrangement uses TRBV11-2 and TRBJ2-7; 15 bases line up with TRBD2. Germline V lookup: CDR1 SGHAT, CDR2 FQNNGV. With 4 bases clipped from V and 3 bases from J, the junction kept 4 bases outside the gene matches. CDR3 length equals 16 residues. The CDR3 nucleotides read TGTGCCAGCAGCTCTGGGACTAGCGGGAGGTTCTACGAGCAGTACTTC. As protein: CASSSGTSGRFYEQYF.

The chain carries TRBV9 and TRBJ2-6, with 7 bases lining up with TRBD2. The CDR3 sequence is 17 residues long. V lost 0 bases to trimming and J lost 0 bases; unmatched junction nucleotides: 3. Germline CDR1 and CDR2: SGDLS and YYNGEE. The CDR3 here is CASSVVGGGSGANVLTF. CDR3 bases: TGTGCCAGCAGCGTAGTTGGCGGGGGCTCTGGGGCCAACGTCCTGACTTTC.

This chain uses TRBV5-5 with TRBJ2-7; TRBD1 might be the D (5 bases). With 2 bases removed from V and 5 bases from J, the gap between germline ends came to 14 bases. The V gene's germline CDR1 is SGHKS and CDR2 YYEKEE (reference sequence). The CDR3 totals 14 residues. CDR3 protein: CASSLVPGNNEQYF. The CDR3 DNA is TGTGCCAGCAGCTTAGTCCCAGGGAACAACGAGCAGTACTTC. The variable domain in full, with the rest retrieved from reference TRBV5-5 and TRBJ2-7, is DAGVTQSPTHLIKTRGQQVTLRCSPISGHKSVSWYQQVLGQGPQFIFQYYEKEERGRGNFPDRFSARQFPNYSSELNVNALLLGDSALYLCASSLVPGNNEQYFGPGTRLTVT.

The rearrangement joins TRBV7-8 to TRBJ2-3; 12 nucleotides agree with TRBD2. This CDR3 is built from 18 residues. CDR1 SGHVS and CDR2 FQNEAQ come from the germline V gene. V trimming: 5 bases; J trimming: 3 bases; junction bases outside the gene matches: 12. CDR3: CASSLTYQTSGRTDTQYF. The CDR3 DNA reads TGTGCCAGCAGCCTAACCTATCAGACTAGCGGGAGAACAGATACGCAGTATTTT.

V and J are TRBV9 and TRBJ2-1; 8 bases line up with TRBD2. V shed 3 bases and J 6 bases; nucleotides not matched to a gene: 5. This CDR3 has 14 amino acids. CDR1 is SGDLS and CDR2 is YYNGEE in the germline V gene. The CDR3: CASSAGRGGNEQFF. For the CDR3, the DNA is TGTGCCAGCAGCGCGGGACGGGGGGGCAATGAGCAGTTCTTC.